These 20 T cell receptor beta chains were all obtained from the same sample, sequenced in a study of T cell responses to AZD1222 COVID-19 vaccine. Method: immunoSEQ multiplex PCR; TCRdb's copy keeps in-frame clones and lacks some. The data show 150,000 to 200,000 clones, 85% to 95% seen once. The sample in question was peripheral blood, obtained on day 0 of AZD1222 vaccination. These receptors all stem from an adult in good health.

The V and J genes are TRBV5-7 and TRBJ1-2; D perhaps matches TRBD1 (5 bases). TRBV5-7 has ORF status, its function being uncertain. This CDR3 comprises 13 residues. V lost 5 bases, J lost 3 bases, and 11 bases lay in between. The DNA of the CDR3 is TGTGCCAGCAGTCGGGACGCCGACTATGGCTACACCTTC. Protein sequence: CASSRDADYGYTF.

The chain links TRBV7-3 to TRBJ2-3; 12 nucleotides line up with TRBD1. The J segment lost 6 bases and the V segment lost 5 bases, leaving 6 bases of the junction unmatched. The V gene's germline CDR1 is SGHTA and CDR2 FQGTGA. The CDR3 has 15 residues. CDR3 in DNA: TGTGCCAGCAGCCTTAGGGGACAGGGGGCGGATACGCAGTATTTT. Translating gives CASSLRGQGADTQYF.

The J gene is TRBJ2-2, the V gene TRBV10-3; D remains ambiguous. The CDR3 consists of 13 residues. Germline CDR1 ENHRY, CDR2 SYGVKD. V was clipped by 3 bases and J by 7 bases, with 9 bases between them. CDR3 region: CAISELTLGELFF. The CDR3 DNA follows: TGTGCCATCAGTGAACTGACGCTCGGGGAGCTGTTTTTT.

The V gene is TRBV7-9, the J gene TRBJ2-5; D uncertain. This CDR3 contains 12 residues. The V end was cut by 1 base, the J end by 5 bases, with 5 bases between. Germline V gene sequence: CDR1 SEHNR, CDR2 FQNEAQ (reference sequence). In DNA form, the CDR3 reads TGTGCCAGCAGCTTAGGATCCGAGACCCAGTACTTC. Translated, it gives CASSLGSETQYF.

This sequence joins TRBV5-8 and TRBJ1-2; 10 bases are a match to TRBD1. Germline V gives CDR1 SGHTS, CDR2 YDEGEE. This CDR3 is 15 amino acids long. V lost 4 bases, J lost 2 bases, and 5 bases stayed unmatched. CDR3 sequence (DNA): TGTGCCAGCAGCCCTCCGGGACAGGGGAACTATGGCTACACCTTC. This sequence encodes CASSPPGQGNYGYTF.

The V and J genes are TRBV30 and TRBJ1-4; the D is unclear. The CDR3 has 17 amino acids. V lost 0 bases and J 1 base, leaving 15 bases between the germline ends. Germline V gene lookup returns CDR1 GTSNPN and CDR2 SVGIG (reference sequence). In nucleotides, the CDR3 is TGTGCCTGGAGTGTACGGTGTTCGGGGAAAACTAATGAAAAACTGTTTTTT. Protein product: CAWSVRCSGKTNEKLFF. The entire variable domain, with the rest obtained from reference TRBV30 and TRBJ1-4, is as follows: SQTIHQWPATLVQPVGSPLSLECTVEGTSNPNLYWYRQAAGRGLQLLFYSVGIGQISSEVPQNLSASRPQDRQFILSSKKLLLSDSGFYLCAWSVRCSGKTNEKLFFGSGTQLSVL.

The genes are TRBV30 and TRBJ1-1; unclear D gene. CDR3 length equals 13 residues. Deletions cut 4 bases from V and 3 bases from J, with 12 bases between. The germline V gene encodes CDR1 GTSNPN and CDR2 SVGIG (reference sequence). The CDR3, as DNA: TGTGCCTGGACTAGTCAGGCCTACACTGAAGCTTTCTTT. Translating it yields CAWTSQAYTEAFF. The complete variable domain, with remaining parts taken from reference TRBV30 and TRBJ1-1, reads SQTIHQWPATLVQPVGSPLSLECTVEGTSNPNLYWYRQAAGRGLQLLFYSVGIGQISSEVPQNLSASRPQDRQFILSSKKLLLSDSGFYLCAWTSQAYTEAFFGQGTRLTVV.

The rearrangement joins TRBV2 to TRBJ1-1; tentative D call: TRBD1 (5 bases). The CDR3 covers 15 residues. V shed 2 bases and J shed 0 bases, with 10 bases lying between them. Germline V gives CDR1 SNHLY, CDR2 FYNNEI. The CDR3 DNA is TGTGCCAGCAGTGAACCAGGGACCTTGAACACTGAAGCTTTCTTT. Its translation: CASSEPGTLNTEAFF.

The chain combines TRBV6-4 with TRBJ1-6, with D unclear. The CDR3 has 13 residues. The V gene's germline CDR1 is MRHNA and CDR2 SNTAGT. Trimming stripped 6 bases from V and 3 bases from J, with 6 bases between. This chain's CDR3 is CASRAVYNSPLHF. The CDR3 coding sequence is TGTGCCAGCAGGGCAGTCTATAATTCACCCCTCCACTTT.

This clone was picked up one time. The chain links TRBV11-2 to TRBJ1-6; 9 bases align to TRBD1. Germline CDR1 reads SGHAT; CDR2 reads FQNNGV. V lost 0 bases and J lost 7; bases outside the gene matches: 1. The CDR3 length is 15 residues. This CDR3 is CASSLETGGNSPLHF. Written as DNA, the CDR3 is TGTGCCAGCAGCTTAGAGACAGGGGGGAATTCACCCCTCCACTTT. Complete variable domain (other parts from reference TRBV11-2 and TRBJ1-6): EAGVAQSPRYKIIEKRQSVAFWCNPISGHATLYWYQQILGQGPKLLIQFQNNGVVDDSQLPKDRFSAERLKGVDSTLKIQPAKLEDSAVYLCASSLETGGNSPLHFGNGTRLTVT.

The V gene is TRBV6-6, the J gene TRBJ1-3; 11 nucleotides agree with TRBD1. Trimming at V came to 6 bases and at J to 4 bases, leaving 20 bases not matched to a gene. From germline, CDR1 is MNHNY and CDR2 SVGAGI (reference sequence). The CDR3 sequence is 20 residues long. The CDR3 loop is CASSSRGNYPGTGGGNTIYF. The DNA for the CDR3 is TGTGCCAGCAGCTCACGGGGCAACTACCCCGGGACAGGGGGAGGAAACACCATATATTTT.

This clone was observed a single time. This sequence joins TRBV3-1 (or the pseudogene TRBV3-2) and TRBJ2-7; D possibly corresponds to TRBD2 (5 bases). The V gene lost 4 bases and the J gene lost 3 bases, with 10 bases spanning the gap. Germline lookup yields CDR1 LGHDT and CDR2 YNNKEL (reference sequence). This CDR3 spans 13 amino acids. The CDR3 loop reads CASSRGSGYEQYF. The CDR3 nucleotides read TGTGCCAGCAGCCGCGGGTCCGGCTACGAGCAGTACTTC.

The chain links TRBV18 to TRBJ1-1; TRBD1 agrees at 9 bases. The CDR3 runs 16 residues. CDR1 and CDR2 (germline): KGHSH, LQKENI. V lost 0 bases and J lost 3; bases outside the gene matches: 5. The CDR3 is CASSPPNRGRDTEAFF. The DNA of the CDR3 is TGTGCCAGCTCACCACCTAACAGGGGGCGGGACACTGAAGCTTTCTTT.

This clone was counted only a few times. CDR3 residues: CASSYRGGGADEQFF. The CDR3 DNA sequence: TGTGCCAGCAGTTACCGAGGCGGGGGGGCCGATGAGCAGTTCTTC. J is TRBJ2-1 and V is TRBV6-2 or TRBV6-3, with TRBD2 matching 9 bases. The CDR3 consists of 15 residues. Trimming cost V 2 bases and J 8 bases; bases outside gene matches: 7. The V gene's germline CDR1 is MNHEY and CDR2 SVGEGT.

The chain uses TRBV3-1 (or the pseudogene TRBV3-2) and TRBJ1-2, with TRBD1 identical over 8 bases. Germline CDR1 is LGHDT and CDR2 is YNNKEL (reference sequence). The CDR3 extends over 12 amino acids. V lost 8 bases to trimming and J lost 5 bases; unmatched junction nucleotides: 4. CDR3 coding DNA: TGTGCCAGCGGACAGGGATTGTATGGCTACACCTTC. Its protein product is CASGQGLYGYTF.

The genes are TRBV10-3 and TRBJ2-5; 7 bases map to TRBD2. In germline, CDR1 is ENHRY, CDR2 SYGVKD. CDR3 length equals 14 residues. V trimming: 6 bases; J trimming: 5 bases; junction bases outside the gene matches: 9. CDR3 protein: CAISETSRGETQYF. As DNA, the CDR3 is TGTGCCATCAGCGAGACTAGCCGAGGGGAGACCCAGTACTTC.

This chain connects TRBV9 to TRBJ1-6; TRBD1 aligns across 9 bases. This CDR3 is built from 15 residues. V was pared by 4 bases and J by 9 bases, with 8 bases of the junction left unmatched. Germline V gene sequence: CDR1 SGDLS, CDR2 YYNGEE. CDR3 DNA: TGTGCCAGCAGCCTCAGAGGGACAGGGACTTCACCCCTCCACTTT. Its translation: CASSLRGTGTSPLHF.

In its sample, this clone was seen once. DNA for the CDR3: TGTGCCAGCAGTGAAGTAGGACAGGGGCTGAGTGGCTACACCTTC. Protein: CASSEVGQGLSGYTF. The chain is built from TRBV6-1 and TRBJ1-2; 9 bases agree with TRBD1. Germline values: CDR1 MNHNS, CDR2 SASEGT. The CDR3 is 15 amino acids. J was trimmed by 7 bases and V by 1 base; bases with no gene match: 7.

The rearrangement uses TRBV5-1 and TRBJ2-7; D not certain. Germline V gene data show CDR1 as SGHRS and CDR2 as YFSETQ. This CDR3 has 16 amino acids. V dropped 1 base and J dropped 1 base, with 15 bases sitting between them. The CDR3 DNA follows: TGCGCCAGCAGCTTGTCTGGCGGCGGCGCATCCTACGAGCAGTACTTC. Amino acids: CASSLSGGGASYEQYF.

V usage is TRBV5-1 and J usage is TRBJ2-5, with D possibly matching TRBD1 (6 bases). Looked up from germline, CDR1 is SGHRS and CDR2 is YFSETQ. V was cut by 4 bases and J by 2 bases, with 6 bases left in between. This CDR3 spans 12 amino acids. CDR3 bases: TGCGCCAGCAGCGGACAGCAAGAGACCCAGTACTTC. Its protein product is CASSGQQETQYF.